These 5 T cell receptor beta chains were all obtained from the same sample, sequenced in a study of T cells expressing NK-cell markers. Using the 5' RACE reads, TCRdb records one entry per CDR3 protein without DNA. The table gives 550,000 or so distinct CDR3 sequences; the top ten clones make up approximately 3.6% of it. Source material: blood T cells: a sorted CD56 or NKG2C T cell subset, CD4+ or CD8+ T cells, or bulk PBMC T cells (not recorded which). The source of these receptors is a man aged 18 to 30 in good health.

The V gene is TRBV5-1, the J gene TRBJ2-1; there is no DNA to check the TCRdb D call of TRBD1. The CDR3 spans 15 residues. CDR1 and CDR2 (germline): SGHRS, YFSETQ. This chain's CDR3 is CASSSETGGIDEQFF.

The chain joins TRBV20-1 to TRBJ2-5; TCRdb outputs TRBD2, but without DNA this stays unchecked. The CDR3 has 14 residues. Germline V gene lookup returns CDR1 DFQATT and CDR2 SNEGSKA (reference sequence). CDR3 loop: CSATPGTPQETQYF.

The gene calls are TRBV3-1 and TRBJ2-3; the TCRdb D gene call, TRBD2, has no DNA to confirm it. Germline-derived CDR1 and CDR2 are LGHDT and YNNKEL (reference sequence). This CDR3 contains 16 residues. CDR3 in amino acids: CASRPTSGSFTDTQYF.

This chain uses TRBV4-3 with TRBJ2-1. The CDR3 runs to 15 residues. CDR1 is LGHNA, CDR2 YSLEER, per germline. The CDR3 spells CASSQELTATNEQFF.

The chain couples TRBV7-2 to TRBJ2-7; TCRdb's D call of TRBD1 is untestable without DNA. CDR3 size: 16 residues. In germline, CDR1 is SGHTA, CDR2 FQGNSA. The CDR3: CASSYRHATGDYEQYF.